This T cell receptor beta chain was identified during a study of blood T cell repertoires in COVID-19. As for the study in general: Nucleic acid was either cDNA or gDNA, and it came from T cells, B-cell-depleted T cells, or PBMCs.

Only in-frame clones appear in the TCRdb table, and some are missing; sequencing was by immunoSEQ multiplex PCR. In the table there are tens of thousands of clones, around 90% of which are singletons. Per the germline V gene, CDR1 is LGHDT and CDR2 is YNNKEL (reference sequence). The ends lost 5 bases at V and 4 bases at J; junction bases unmatched: 12. This CDR3 region has 16 residues. The chain has TRBV3-1 (or the pseudogene TRBV3-2) and TRBJ2-7, with 9 bases identical to TRBD1. Material: peripheral blood. This sequence was found in a woman in her fifties or sixties with active or convalescent COVID-19. CDR3 DNA sequence: TGTGCCAGCAGCACTCCGCGGACAGGGGCCTTGTACGAGCAGTACTTC. Translated, it gives CASSTPRTGALYEQYF.